A single TCR beta chain is shown here with its context. Its antigen target is currently unknown. The record has no base qualities; no much larger clone is one base away. The entry originates in a study of technical replicates of blood from a handful of donors listed by TCRdb under 2017. V and J lose 5 bases and 6 bases, and a span of 13 bases separates them. Taken from the germline V gene (reference sequence), the CDR1 and CDR2 loops are MNHEY and SMNVEV. The CDR3 numbers 13 residues from cysteine through phenylalanine. This entry keeps only the CDR3 DNA: 39 bases, framed from base 1. The library was made by the immunoSEQ multiplex PCR assay. TCRdb mirrors the immuneACCESS table, restricted to in-frame sequences. Some clones are absent from its copies; in checked studies, under half trace to an unresolved V gene, and the reason for the others is unknown. Across this sample there are tens of thousands of clones, with 90% to 95% seen only once. Of the sample, under 0.4% falls within the top ten clones.

The sequence was collected from a human donor in good health. The chain is encoded by TRBV27 joined to TRBJ1-1, and possibly TRBD1, on 6 matching bases. Sequencing input: T cells isolated from PBMCs. The nucleotides read TGTGCCAGCAGTAGGGGGATGTACGCTGAAGCTTTCTTT. The encoded protein is CASSRGMYAEAFF.